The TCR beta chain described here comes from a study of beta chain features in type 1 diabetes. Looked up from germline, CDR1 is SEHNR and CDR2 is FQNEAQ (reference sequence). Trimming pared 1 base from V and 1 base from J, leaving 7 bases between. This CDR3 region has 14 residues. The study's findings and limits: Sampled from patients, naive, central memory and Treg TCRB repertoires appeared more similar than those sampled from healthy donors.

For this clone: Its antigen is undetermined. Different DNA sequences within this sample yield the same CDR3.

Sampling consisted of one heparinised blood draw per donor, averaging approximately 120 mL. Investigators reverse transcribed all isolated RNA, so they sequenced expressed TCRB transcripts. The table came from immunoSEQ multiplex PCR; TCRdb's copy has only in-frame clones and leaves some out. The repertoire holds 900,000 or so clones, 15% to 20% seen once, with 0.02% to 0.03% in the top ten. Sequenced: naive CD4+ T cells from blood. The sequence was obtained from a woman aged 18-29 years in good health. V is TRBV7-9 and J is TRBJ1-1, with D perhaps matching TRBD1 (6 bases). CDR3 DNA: TGTGCCAGCAGCTTAGTAGGGGGGAACACTGAAGCTTTCTTT. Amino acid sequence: CASSLVGGNTEAFF.